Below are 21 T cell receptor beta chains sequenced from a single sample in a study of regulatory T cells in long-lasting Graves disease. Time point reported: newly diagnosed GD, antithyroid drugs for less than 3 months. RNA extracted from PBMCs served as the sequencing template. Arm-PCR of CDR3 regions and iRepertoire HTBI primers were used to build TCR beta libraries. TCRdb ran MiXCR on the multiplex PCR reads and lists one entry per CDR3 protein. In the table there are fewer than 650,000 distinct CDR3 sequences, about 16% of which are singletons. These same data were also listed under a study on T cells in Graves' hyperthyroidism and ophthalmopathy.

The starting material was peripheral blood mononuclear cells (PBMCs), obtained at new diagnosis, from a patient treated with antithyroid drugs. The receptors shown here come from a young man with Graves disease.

DNA for the CDR3: TGTGCCAGCAGCCCCCAGGACACTGAAGCTTTCTTT. Its protein product is CASSPQDTEAFF. V is TRBV9 and J is TRBJ1-1; D is uncertain. Between the trimmed V and J ends, which lost 4 bases and 3 bases, there was a span of 7 bases. This CDR3 is built from 12 residues. Germline lookup yields CDR1 SGDLS and CDR2 YYNGEE.

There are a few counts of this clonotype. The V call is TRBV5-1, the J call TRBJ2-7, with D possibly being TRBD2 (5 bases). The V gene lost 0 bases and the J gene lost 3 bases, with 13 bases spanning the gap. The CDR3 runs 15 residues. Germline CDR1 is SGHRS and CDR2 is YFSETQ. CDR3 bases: TGCGCCAGCAGCTTGGGGTCGGGAAGGAGCTACGAGCAGTACTTC. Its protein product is CASSLGSGRSYEQYF.

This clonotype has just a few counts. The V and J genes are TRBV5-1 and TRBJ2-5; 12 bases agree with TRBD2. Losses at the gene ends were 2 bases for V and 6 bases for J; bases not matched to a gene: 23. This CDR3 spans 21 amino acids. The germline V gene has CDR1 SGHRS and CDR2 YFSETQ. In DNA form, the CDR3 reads TGCGCCAGCAGCTTACGTGCCTCCGCGACTAGCGGGAGTATGGTGGGCAAGACCCAGTACTTC. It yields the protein CASSLRASATSGSMVGKTQYF.

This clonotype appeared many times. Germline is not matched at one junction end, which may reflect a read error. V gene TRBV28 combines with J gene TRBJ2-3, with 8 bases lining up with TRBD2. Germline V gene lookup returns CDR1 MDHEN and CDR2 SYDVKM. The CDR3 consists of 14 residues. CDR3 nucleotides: TGTGCCATCAGTACGGGGGGGGGCACAGATACGCAGTATTTT. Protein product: CAISTGGGTDTQYF. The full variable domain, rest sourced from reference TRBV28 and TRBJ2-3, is DVKVTQSSRYLVKRTGEKVFLECVQDMDHENMFWYRQDPGLGLRLIYFSYDVKMKEKGDIPEGYSVSREKKERFSLILESASTNQTSMYLCAISTGGGTDTQYFGPGTRLTVL.

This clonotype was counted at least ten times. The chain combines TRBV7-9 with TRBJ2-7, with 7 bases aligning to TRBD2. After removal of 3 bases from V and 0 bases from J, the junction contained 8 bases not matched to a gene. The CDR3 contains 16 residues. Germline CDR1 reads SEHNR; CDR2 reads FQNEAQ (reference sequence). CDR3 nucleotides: TGTGCCAGCAGCTTTTCTTTGGTAGCGGGCTCCTACGAGCAGTACTTC. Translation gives CASSFSLVAGSYEQYF.

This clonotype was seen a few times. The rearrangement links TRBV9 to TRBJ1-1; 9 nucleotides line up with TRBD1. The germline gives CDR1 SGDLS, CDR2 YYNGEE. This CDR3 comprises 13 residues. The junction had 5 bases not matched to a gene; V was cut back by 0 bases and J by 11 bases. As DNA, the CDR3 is TGTGCCAGCAGCGTAGGTGGGACAGGGTATGCTTTCTTT. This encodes CASSVGGTGYAFF.

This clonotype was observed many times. The CDR3 nucleotides are TGTGCCAGCAGCTCCCTGGCGGATACGCAGTATTTT. Its translation is CASSSLADTQYF. V is TRBV11-2 and J is TRBJ2-3; D gene uncertain. Germline V gives CDR1 SGHAT, CDR2 FQNNGV. CDR3 length equals 12 residues. V dropped 4 bases and J dropped 6 bases, with 8 bases sitting between them.

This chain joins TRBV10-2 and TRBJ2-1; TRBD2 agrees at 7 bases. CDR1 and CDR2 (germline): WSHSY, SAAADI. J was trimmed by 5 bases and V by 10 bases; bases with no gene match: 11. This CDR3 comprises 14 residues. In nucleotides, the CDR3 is TGCGCCACTTCGGGAGGCCCCATAGACAATGAGCAGTTCTTC. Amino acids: CATSGGPIDNEQFF.

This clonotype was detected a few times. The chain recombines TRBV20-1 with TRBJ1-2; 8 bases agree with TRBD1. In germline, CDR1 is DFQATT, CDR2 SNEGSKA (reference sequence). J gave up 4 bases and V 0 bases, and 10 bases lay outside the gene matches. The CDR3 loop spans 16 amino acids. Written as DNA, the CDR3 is TGCAGTGCTAGAGAGCGCGGACAGGGTTCGGCCTATGGCTACACCTTC. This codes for CSARERGQGSAYGYTF.

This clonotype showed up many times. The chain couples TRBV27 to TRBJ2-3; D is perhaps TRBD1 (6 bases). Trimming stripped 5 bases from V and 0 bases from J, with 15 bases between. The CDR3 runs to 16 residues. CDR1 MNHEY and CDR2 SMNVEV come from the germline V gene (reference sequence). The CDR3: CASSHTGFTSTDTQYF. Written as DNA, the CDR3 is TGTGCCAGCAGTCACACAGGGTTTACTAGCACAGATACGCAGTATTTT.

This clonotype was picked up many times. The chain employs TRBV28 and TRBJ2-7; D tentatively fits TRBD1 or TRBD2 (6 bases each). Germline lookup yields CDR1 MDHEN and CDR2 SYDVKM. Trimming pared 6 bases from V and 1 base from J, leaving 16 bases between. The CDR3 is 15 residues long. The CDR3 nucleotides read TGTGCCAGCAGCCAGGTGGGGGGCGGGTCCTACGAGCAGTACTTC. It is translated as CASSQVGGGSYEQYF.

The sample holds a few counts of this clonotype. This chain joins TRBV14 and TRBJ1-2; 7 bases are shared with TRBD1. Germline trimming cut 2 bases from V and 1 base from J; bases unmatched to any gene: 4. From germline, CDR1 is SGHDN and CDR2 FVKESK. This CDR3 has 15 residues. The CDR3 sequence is CASSQRQGFNYGYTF. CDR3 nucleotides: TGTGCCAGCAGCCAACGACAGGGTTTTAACTATGGCTACACCTTC.

The CDR3 is CASSPPSGDTQYF. CDR3 bases: TGTGCCAGCAGCCCTCCTAGCGGGGATACGCAGTATTTT. The rearrangement joins TRBV11-3 to TRBJ2-3, with TRBD2 identical over 8 bases. Germline trimming cut 5 bases from V and 6 bases from J; bases unmatched to any gene: 4. This CDR3 has 13 amino acids. Germline CDR1 and CDR2: SGHNT and YENEEA.

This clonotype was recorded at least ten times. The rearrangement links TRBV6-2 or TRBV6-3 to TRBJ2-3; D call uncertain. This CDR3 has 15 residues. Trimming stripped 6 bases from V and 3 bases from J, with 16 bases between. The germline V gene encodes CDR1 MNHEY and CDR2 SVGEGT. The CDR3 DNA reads TGTGCCAGCAGCGGAACCTTAGGTTGGACAGATACGCAGTATTTT. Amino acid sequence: CASSGTLGWTDTQYF.

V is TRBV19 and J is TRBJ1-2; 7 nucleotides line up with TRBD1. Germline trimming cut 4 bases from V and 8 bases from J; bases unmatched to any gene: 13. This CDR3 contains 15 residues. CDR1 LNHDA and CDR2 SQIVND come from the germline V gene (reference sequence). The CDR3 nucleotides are TGTGCCAGTAGTAAAAGGGACAGCCAGCCTTCCGGCTACACCTTC. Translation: CASSKRDSQPSGYTF.

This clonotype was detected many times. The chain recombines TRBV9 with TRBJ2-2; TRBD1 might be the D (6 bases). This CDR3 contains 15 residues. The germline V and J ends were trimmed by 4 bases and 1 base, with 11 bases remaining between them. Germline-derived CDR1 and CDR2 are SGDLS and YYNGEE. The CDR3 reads CASSTVTGNTGELFF. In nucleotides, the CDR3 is TGTGCCAGCAGCACGGTGACAGGGAACACCGGGGAGCTGTTTTTT.

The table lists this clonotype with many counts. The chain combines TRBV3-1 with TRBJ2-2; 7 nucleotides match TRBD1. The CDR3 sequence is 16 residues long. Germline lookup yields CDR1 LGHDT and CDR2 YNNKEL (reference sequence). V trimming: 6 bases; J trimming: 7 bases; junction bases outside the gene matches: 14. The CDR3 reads CASSPIGQGDGGELFF. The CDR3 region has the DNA TGTGCCAGCAGTCCAATTGGGCAGGGGGACGGCGGGGAGCTGTTTTTT. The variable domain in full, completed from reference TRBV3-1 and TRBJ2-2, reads DTAVSQTPKYLVTQMGNDKSIKCEQNLGHDTMYWYKQDSKKFLKIMFSYNNKELIINETVPNRFSPKSPDKAHLNLHINSLELGDSAVYFCASSPIGQGDGGELFFGEGSRLTVL.

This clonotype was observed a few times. This chain's CDR3 is CASSLEIRYYEQYF. CDR3 in DNA: TGTGCCAGCAGCTTAGAAATCAGATACTACGAGCAGTACTTC. The chain couples TRBV7-9 to TRBJ2-7; D ambiguous. Germline assignment: CDR1 SEHNR and CDR2 FQNEAQ (reference sequence). The CDR3 has 14 residues. The ends were cut back, 1 base at V and 3 bases at J, with 10 bases in the middle.

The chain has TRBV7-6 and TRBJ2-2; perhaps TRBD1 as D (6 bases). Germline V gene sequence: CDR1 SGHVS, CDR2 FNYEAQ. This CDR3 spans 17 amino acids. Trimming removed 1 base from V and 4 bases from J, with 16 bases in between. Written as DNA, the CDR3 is TGTGCCAGCAGCTTAGAAGGGGGAATGATAGGCACCGGGGAGCTGTTTTTT. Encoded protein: CASSLEGGMIGTGELFF.

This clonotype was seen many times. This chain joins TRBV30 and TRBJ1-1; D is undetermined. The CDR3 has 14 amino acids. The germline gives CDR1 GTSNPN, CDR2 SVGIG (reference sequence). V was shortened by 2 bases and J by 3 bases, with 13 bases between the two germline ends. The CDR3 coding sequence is TGTGCCTGGAGTACCCTGAGCGTTGACACTGAAGCTTTCTTT. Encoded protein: CAWSTLSVDTEAFF.

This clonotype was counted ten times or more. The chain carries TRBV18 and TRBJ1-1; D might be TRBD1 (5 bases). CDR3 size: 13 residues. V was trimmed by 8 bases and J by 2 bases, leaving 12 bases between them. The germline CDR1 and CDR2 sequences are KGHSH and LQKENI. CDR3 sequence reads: CASSPGGNTEAFF. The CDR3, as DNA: TGTGCCAGCAGCCCGGGGGGAAACACTGAAGCTTTCTTT.